This TCR beta chain comes out of a study of T cell changes during pregnancy in multiple sclerosis. Trimming removed 4 bases from V and 5 bases from J, with 15 bases in between. This CDR3 spans 15 amino acids. Germline values: CDR1 LGHNA, CDR2 YNFKEQ. Repertoires were generated with immunoSEQ multiplex PCR, while TCRdb's copy carries only in-frame clones and drops some. The sample gives tens of thousands of clones, 94% of which show up once; 0.12% to 0.15% is in the top ten. Source: CD4+ T cells from peripheral blood mononuclear cells, taken after pregnancy. The J gene is TRBJ2-1, the V gene TRBV4-2; a weak D match, TRBD2 (6 bases). This clonotype was obtained from a female donor with multiple sclerosis, enrolled in a pregnancy study. CDR3 sequence: CASSPGDRNNNEQFF. CDR3 sequence (DNA): TGTGCCAGCAGCCCGGGGGACCGGAACAACAATGAGCAGTTCTTC.